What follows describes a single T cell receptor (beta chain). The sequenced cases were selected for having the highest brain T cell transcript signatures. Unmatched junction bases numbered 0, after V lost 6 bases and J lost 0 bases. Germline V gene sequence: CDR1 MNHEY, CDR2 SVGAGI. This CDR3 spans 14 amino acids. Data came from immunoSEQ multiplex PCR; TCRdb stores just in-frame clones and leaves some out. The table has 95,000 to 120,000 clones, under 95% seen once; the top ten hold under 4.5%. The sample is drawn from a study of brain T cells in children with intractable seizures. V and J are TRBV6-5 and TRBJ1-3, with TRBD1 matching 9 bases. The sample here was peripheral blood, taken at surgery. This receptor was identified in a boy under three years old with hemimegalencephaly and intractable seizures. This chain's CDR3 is CASRGQGSGNTIYF. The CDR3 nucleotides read TGTGCCAGCAGGGGACAGGGCTCTGGAAACACCATATATTTT.